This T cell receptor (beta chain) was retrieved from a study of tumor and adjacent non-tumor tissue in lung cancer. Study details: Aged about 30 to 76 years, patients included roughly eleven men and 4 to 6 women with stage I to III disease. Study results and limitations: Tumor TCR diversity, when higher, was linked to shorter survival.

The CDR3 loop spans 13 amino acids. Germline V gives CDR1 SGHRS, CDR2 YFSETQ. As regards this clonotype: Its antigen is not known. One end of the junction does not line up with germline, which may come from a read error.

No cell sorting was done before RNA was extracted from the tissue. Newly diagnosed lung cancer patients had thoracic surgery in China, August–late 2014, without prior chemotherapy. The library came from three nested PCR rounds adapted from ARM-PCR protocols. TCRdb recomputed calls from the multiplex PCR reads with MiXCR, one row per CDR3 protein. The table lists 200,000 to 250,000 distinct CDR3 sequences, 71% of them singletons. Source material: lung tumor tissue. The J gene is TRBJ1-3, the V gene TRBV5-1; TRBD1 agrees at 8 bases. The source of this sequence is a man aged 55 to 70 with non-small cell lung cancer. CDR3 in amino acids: CASSRDRSNTICF. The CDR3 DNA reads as TGCGCCAGCAGCCGGGACAGGTCTAACACCATATGTTTT.